This T cell receptor beta chain was obtained from a study of shared clonotypes between healthy human individuals. On this clone itself: Its matching antigen is unknown.

CDR1 is SGHDT and CDR2 is YYEEEE in the germline V gene. The germline V and J ends were trimmed by 2 bases and 9 bases, with 12 bases remaining between them. This CDR3 spans 12 amino acids. Findings and limits, study-wide: Sequencing depth was predicted to influence how clonotypes are shared among donors.

The method was immunoSEQ multiplex PCR; TCRdb's version includes in-frame clones alone and lacks a portion of them. This table has more than 400,000 clones, about 96% appearing once. Sequencing was performed on naive CD4+ T cells sorted from blood. Described subset: CD45RA+ positively selected. The sequence came from a woman between 25 and 40 years old in good health. The genes are TRBV5-6 and TRBJ2-7, with a tentative D call TRBD2 (5 bases). The CDR3 reads CASSFSLGRQYF. DNA for the CDR3: TGTGCCAGCAGCTTTTCGCTGGGGAGGCAGTACTTC.